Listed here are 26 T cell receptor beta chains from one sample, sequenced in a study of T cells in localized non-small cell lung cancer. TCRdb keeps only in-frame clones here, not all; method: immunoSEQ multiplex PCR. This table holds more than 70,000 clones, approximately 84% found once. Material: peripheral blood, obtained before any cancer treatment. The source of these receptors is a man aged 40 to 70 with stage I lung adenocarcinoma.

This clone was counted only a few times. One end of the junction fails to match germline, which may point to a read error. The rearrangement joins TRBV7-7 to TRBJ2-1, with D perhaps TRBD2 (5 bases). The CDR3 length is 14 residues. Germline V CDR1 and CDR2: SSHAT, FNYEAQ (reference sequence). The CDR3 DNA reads TGTGCTAGCAGCTTAGACGGGGTAGGCAATGAGCAGTTCTTC. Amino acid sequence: CASSLDGVGNEQFF.

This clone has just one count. CDR3 protein: CASTLGQGLMKETQYF. CDR3 DNA: TGTGCCAGCACCCTAGGACAGGGGTTAATGAAAGAGACCCAGTACTTC. The chain uses TRBV7-9 and TRBJ2-5; 9 nucleotides align to TRBD1. V was pared by 7 bases and J by 3 bases, with 12 bases of the junction left unmatched. CDR3 length: 16 residues. The germline gives CDR1 SEHNR, CDR2 FQNEAQ (reference sequence).

CDR3 loop: CASSVGGSGGNTIYF. Here the CDR3 DNA reads TGTGCCAGCAGCGTCGGGGGTTCAGGAGGAAACACCATATATTTT. The V gene is TRBV2, the J gene TRBJ1-3, with a weak D call TRBD1 (5 bases). CDR3 length equals 15 residues. Germline V gene data show CDR1 as SNHLY and CDR2 as FYNNEI. The ends were cut back, 6 bases at V and 4 bases at J, with 16 bases in the middle.

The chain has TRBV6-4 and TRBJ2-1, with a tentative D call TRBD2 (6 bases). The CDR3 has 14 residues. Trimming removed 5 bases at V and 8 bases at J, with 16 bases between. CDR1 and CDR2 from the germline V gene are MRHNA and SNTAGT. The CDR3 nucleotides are TGTGCCAGCAGTCCCCGGCGGGGCAACGATGAGCAGTTCTTC. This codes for CASSPRRGNDEQFF.

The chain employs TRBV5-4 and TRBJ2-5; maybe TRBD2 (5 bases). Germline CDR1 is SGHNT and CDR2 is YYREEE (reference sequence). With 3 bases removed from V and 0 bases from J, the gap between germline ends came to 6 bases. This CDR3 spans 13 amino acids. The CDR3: CASSSRDQETQYF. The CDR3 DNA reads TGTGCCAGCAGCTCGAGGGACCAAGAGACCCAGTACTTC.

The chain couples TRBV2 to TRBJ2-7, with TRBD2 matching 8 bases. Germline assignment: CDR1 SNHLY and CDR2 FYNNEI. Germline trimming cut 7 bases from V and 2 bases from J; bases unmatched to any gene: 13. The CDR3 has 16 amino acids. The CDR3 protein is CASTAEERGTTYEQYF. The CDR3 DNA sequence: TGTGCCAGCACCGCAGAAGAGCGGGGGACTACCTACGAGCAGTACTTC.

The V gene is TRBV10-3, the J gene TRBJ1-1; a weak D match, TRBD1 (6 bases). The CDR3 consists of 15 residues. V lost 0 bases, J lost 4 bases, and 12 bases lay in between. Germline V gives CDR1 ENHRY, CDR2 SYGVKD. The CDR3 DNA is TGTGCCATCAGTGAGTCTACAGGGAGGGGCACTGAAGCTTTCTTT. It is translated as CAISESTGRGTEAFF.

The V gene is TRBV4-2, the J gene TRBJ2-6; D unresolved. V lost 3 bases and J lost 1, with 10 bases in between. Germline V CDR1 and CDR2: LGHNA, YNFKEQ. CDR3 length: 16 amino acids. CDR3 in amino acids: CASSQPTGSGANVLTF. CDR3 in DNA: TGTGCCAGCAGCCAGCCGACTGGGTCTGGGGCCAACGTCCTGACTTTC.

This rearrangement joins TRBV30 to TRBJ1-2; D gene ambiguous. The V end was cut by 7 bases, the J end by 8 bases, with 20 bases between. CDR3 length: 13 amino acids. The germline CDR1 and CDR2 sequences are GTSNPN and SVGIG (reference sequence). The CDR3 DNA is TGTGCCTATACACTGACTGGTGCCACGGGCTACACCTTC. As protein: CAYTLTGATGYTF.

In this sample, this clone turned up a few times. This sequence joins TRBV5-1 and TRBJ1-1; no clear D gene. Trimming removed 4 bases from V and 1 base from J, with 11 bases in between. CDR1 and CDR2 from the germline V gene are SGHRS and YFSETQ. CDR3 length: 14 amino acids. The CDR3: CASSNRGGNTEAFF. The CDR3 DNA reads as TGCGCCAGCAGCAACCGGGGAGGGAACACTGAAGCTTTCTTT. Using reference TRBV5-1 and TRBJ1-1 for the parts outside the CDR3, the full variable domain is KAGVTQTPRYLIKTRGQQVTLSCSPISGHRSVSWYQQTPGQGLQFLFEYFSETQRNKGNFPGRFSGRQFSNSRSEMNVSTLELGDSALYLCASSNRGGNTEAFFGQGTRLTVV.

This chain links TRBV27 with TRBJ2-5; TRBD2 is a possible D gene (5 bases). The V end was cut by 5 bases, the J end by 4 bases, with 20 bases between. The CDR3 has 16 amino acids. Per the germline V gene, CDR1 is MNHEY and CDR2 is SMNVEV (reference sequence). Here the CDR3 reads CASSPAPGRRGETQYF. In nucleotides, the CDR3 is TGTGCCAGCAGTCCAGCCCCCGGACGTCGGGGAGAGACCCAGTACTTC.

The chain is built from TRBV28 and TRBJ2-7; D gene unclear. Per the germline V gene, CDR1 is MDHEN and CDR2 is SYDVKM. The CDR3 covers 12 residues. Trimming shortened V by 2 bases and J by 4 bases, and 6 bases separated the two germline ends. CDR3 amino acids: CASSLSEYEQYF. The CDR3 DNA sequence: TGTGCCAGCAGTTTAAGCGAGTACGAGCAGTACTTC.

The CDR3 sequence: CASSVTAGTGELFF. CDR3 nucleotide sequence: TGTGCCAGCAGCGTAACCGCTGGGACCGGGGAGCTGTTTTTT. The rearrangement uses TRBV9 and TRBJ2-2, with unresolved D. Trimming left V 1 base short and J 5 bases short, with 9 bases between. CDR3 length: 14 residues. CDR1 SGDLS and CDR2 YYNGEE come from the germline V gene. Using reference TRBV9 and TRBJ2-2 for the parts outside the CDR3, the full variable domain is DSGVTQTPKHLITATGQRVTLRCSPRSGDLSVYWYQQSLDQGLQFLIQYYNGEERAKGNILERFSAQQFPDLHSELNLSSLELGDSALYFCASSVTAGTGELFFGEGSRLTVL.

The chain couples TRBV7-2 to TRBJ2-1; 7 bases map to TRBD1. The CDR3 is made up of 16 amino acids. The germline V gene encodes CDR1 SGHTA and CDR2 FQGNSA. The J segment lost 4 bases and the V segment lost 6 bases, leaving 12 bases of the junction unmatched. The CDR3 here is CASSSKQGVSYNEQFF. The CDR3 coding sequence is TGTGCCAGCAGTTCAAAGCAGGGGGTTTCATACAATGAGCAGTTCTTC.

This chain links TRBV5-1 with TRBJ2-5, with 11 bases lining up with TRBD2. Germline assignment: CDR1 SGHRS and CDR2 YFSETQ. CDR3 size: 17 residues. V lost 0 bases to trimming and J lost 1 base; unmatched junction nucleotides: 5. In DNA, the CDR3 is TGCGCCAGCAGCTTGGTTAGCGGGAGGGGCTCCCAAGAGACCCAGTACTTC. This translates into CASSLVSGRGSQETQYF. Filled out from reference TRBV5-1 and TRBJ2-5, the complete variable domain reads KAGVTQTPRYLIKTRGQQVTLSCSPISGHRSVSWYQQTPGQGLQFLFEYFSETQRNKGNFPGRFSGRQFSNSRSEMNVSTLELGDSALYLCASSLVSGRGSQETQYFGPGTRLLVL.

The CDR3, as DNA: TGCGCCAGCAGCTTGGTAGGGGGTGTTGGGGGAGAGACCCAGTACTTC. Translated: CASSLVGGVGGETQYF. The chain joins TRBV5-1 to TRBJ2-5, with D possibly matching TRBD1 (6 bases). CDR1 is SGHRS and CDR2 is YFSETQ in the germline V gene. The CDR3 is made up of 16 amino acids. Between the trimmed V and J ends, which lost 0 bases and 4 bases, there was a span of 16 bases.

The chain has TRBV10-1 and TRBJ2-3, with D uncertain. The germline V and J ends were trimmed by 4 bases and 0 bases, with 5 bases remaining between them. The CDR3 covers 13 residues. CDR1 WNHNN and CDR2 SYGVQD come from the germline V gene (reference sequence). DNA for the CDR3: TGCGCCAGCAGTGCGCCTAGCACAGATACGCAGTATTTT. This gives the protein CASSAPSTDTQYF.

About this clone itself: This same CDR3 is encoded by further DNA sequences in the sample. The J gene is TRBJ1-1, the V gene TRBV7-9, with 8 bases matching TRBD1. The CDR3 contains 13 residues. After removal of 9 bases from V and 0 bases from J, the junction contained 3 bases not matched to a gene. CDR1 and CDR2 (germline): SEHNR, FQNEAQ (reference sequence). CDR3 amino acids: CASTGGVNTEAFF. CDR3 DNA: TGTGCCAGTACAGGGGGGGTGAACACTGAAGCTTTCTTT.

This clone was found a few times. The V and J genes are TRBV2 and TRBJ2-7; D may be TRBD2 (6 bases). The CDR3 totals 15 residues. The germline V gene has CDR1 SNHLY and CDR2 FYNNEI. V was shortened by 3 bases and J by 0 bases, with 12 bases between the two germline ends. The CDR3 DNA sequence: TGTGCCAGCAGTGATGGCGGGACGAGCTCCTACGAGCAGTACTTC. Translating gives CASSDGGTSSYEQYF.

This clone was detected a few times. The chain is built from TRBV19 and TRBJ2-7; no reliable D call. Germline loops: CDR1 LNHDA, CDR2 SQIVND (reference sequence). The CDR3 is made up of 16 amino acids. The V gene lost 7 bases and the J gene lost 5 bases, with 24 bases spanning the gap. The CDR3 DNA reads TGTGCCAGTACTAAAAGTAGTCTAGGGAAACCCCACGAGCAGTACTTC. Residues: CASTKSSLGKPHEQYF.

The CDR3 spells CASSRLGLNTEAFF. The CDR3 DNA reads TGTGCCAGCAGTCGCTTAGGACTAAACACTGAAGCTTTCTTT. The genes are TRBV27 and TRBJ1-1; the D is unclear. CDR3 length: 14 residues. The V gene's germline CDR1 is MNHEY and CDR2 SMNVEV (reference sequence). The V and J ends lost 5 bases and 2 bases respectively, with 12 bases between them.

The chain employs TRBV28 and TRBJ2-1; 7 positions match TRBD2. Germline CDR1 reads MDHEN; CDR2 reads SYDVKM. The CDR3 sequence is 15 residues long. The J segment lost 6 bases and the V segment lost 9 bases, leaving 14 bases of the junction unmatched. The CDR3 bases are TGTGCCAGTCACGGAACCGGGACTAAGACCAATGAGCAGTTCTTC. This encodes CASHGTGTKTNEQFF.

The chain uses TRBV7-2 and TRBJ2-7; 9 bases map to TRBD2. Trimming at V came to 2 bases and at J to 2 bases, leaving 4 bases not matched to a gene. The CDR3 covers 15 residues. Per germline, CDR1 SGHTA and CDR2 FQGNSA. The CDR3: CASSLNAGGPYEQYF. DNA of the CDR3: TGTGCCAGCAGCTTAAACGCGGGGGGGCCCTACGAGCAGTACTTC.

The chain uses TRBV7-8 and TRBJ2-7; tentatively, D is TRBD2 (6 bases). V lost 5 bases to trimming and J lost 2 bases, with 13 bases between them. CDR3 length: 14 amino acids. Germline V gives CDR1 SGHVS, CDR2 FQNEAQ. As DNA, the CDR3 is TGTGCCAGCAGCCGGGGACTTTCCCCCTACGAGCAGTACTTC. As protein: CASSRGLSPYEQYF.

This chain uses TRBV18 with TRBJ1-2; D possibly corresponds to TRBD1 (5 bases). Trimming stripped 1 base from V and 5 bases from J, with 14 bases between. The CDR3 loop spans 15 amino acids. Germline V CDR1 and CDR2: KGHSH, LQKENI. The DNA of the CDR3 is TGTGCCAGCTCACCACTATCGGGACCGAATTATGGCTACACCTTC. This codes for CASSPLSGPNYGYTF.

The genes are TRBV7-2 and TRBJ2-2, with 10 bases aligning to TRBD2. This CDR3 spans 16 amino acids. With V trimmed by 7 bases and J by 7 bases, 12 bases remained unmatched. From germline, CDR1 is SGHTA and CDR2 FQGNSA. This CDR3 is CASTYEGLAFGGELFF. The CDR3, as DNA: TGTGCCAGCACTTACGAGGGACTAGCGTTCGGCGGGGAGCTGTTTTTT.